This record covers a single T cell receptor (beta chain). Its cognate antigen is unknown. The primer mix had 60 Vbeta and 13 Jbeta primers. Method: immunoSEQ multiplex PCR; TCRdb's copy keeps in-frame clones and lacks some. The sample shows over 70,000 clones, more than 55% of them seen only once. These data come from a study of cytomegalovirus exposure and HLA in healthy donors. Study-level background: Caucasian-associated ancestry cluster membership applied to about four fifths of 398 genotyped donors. Whole-study results and caveats: Most CMV-associated TCR beta chains were later found to appear HLA-restricted. Relative to equally common others, HLA-associated TCR beta chains showed greater clonal expansion in a later analysis.

Between the trimmed V and J ends, which lost 3 bases and 5 bases, there was a span of 19 bases. Germline V gene lookup returns CDR1 LNHDA and CDR2 SQIVND (reference sequence). The CDR3 is made up of 16 amino acids. Sequencing used PBMCs. The chain is built from TRBV19 and TRBJ1-2, with D perhaps TRBD1 (6 bases). This receptor was identified in a woman in her fifties or sixties in good health and CMV-seropositive. CDR3 in DNA: TGTGCCAGTAGTATTGACAGGAGTCGATCGTTTTATGGCTACACCTTC. It translates to CASSIDRSRSFYGYTF.